The rows below give T cell receptor beta chains drawn from one sample of a study of CD8+CD57+ T cells in acquired aplastic anemia. Each CDR3 protein is one row after TCRdb ran MiXCR on the reads. The sample shows approximately 59,000 distinct CDR3 sequences, around 57% of them seen only once. The sequencing sample was made of sorted CD4+, CD8+, or CD8+CD57+ T cells (not recorded which) from PBMCs. These receptors were obtained from a human donor with aplastic anemia. Each CDR3 is given with its conserved first and last residue. Fields, in order: V gene, J gene, CDR3 protein.

V gene: TRBV10-3
J gene: TRBJ1-2
CDR3 protein: CAISESTTTSYGYTF

V gene: TRBV24-1
J gene: TRBJ2-5
CDR3 protein: CATSDDRGLQETQYF

V gene: TRBV7-9
J gene: TRBJ2-3
CDR3 protein: CASSLFTDTQYF

V gene: TRBV25-1
J gene: TRBJ2-2
CDR3 protein: CASSEFNTGELFF

V gene: TRBV12-3/TRBV12-4
J gene: TRBJ1-1
CDR3 protein: CASRTTGPYTEAFF

V gene: TRBV10-3
J gene: TRBJ2-7
CDR3 protein: CAITTTPSCYEQYF

V gene: TRBV2
J gene: TRBJ2-6
CDR3 protein: CASSIPGANVLTF

V gene: TRBV5-6
J gene: TRBJ2-2
CDR3 protein: CASSLVAGELFF

V gene: TRBV5-1
J gene: TRBJ2-7
CDR3 protein: CASSPGGTYEQYF

V gene: TRBV9
J gene: TRBJ2-7
CDR3 protein: CASSVVSSDEQYF

V gene: TRBV20-1
J gene: TRBJ2-1
CDR3 protein: CSARGSSGGWYEQFF

V gene: TRBV11-1
J gene: TRBJ1-3
CDR3 protein: CASRGADKKNSDGNTIYF

V gene: TRBV13
J gene: TRBJ2-7
CDR3 protein: CASSLDPREQYF

V gene: TRBV2
J gene: TRBJ2-7
CDR3 protein: CASSQEGTGSHEQYF

V gene: TRBV10-3
J gene: TRBJ1-2
CDR3 protein: CAIAGGRAQGYTF

V gene: TRBV11-1
J gene: TRBJ1-1
CDR3 protein: CASSGPLTEAFF

V gene: TRBV25-1
J gene: TRBJ2-1
CDR3 protein: CASSGSGGFAIYNEQFF

V gene: TRBV5-1
J gene: TRBJ1-1
CDR3 protein: CASSFGQASRPLEAFF

V gene: TRBV5-1
J gene: TRBJ2-1
CDR3 protein: CASSLEGVNEQFF

V gene: TRBV3-1
J gene: TRBJ2-1
CDR3 protein: CASSQDFNEQFF

V gene: TRBV2
J gene: TRBJ2-5
CDR3 protein: CASRPGTAQETQYF

V gene: TRBV7-2
J gene: TRBJ2-7
CDR3 protein: CASSPAYEQYF

V gene: TRBV27
J gene: TRBJ1-3
CDR3 protein: CASSLGATGNTIYF

V gene: TRBV4-3
J gene: TRBJ2-7
CDR3 protein: CASSQVPRGPEGSTYEQYF

V gene: TRBV20-1
J gene: TRBJ1-4
CDR3 protein: CSASFSEKLFF

V gene: TRBV19
J gene: TRBJ1-5
CDR3 protein: CASSIDGQLWPQHF

V gene: TRBV20-1
J gene: TRBJ1-6
CDR3 protein: CSARVRGEGNSPLHF

V gene: TRBV10-2
J gene: TRBJ2-1
CDR3 protein: CASSESPGYNEQFF

V gene: TRBV7-8
J gene: TRBJ1-2
CDR3 protein: CASSLVEGAVYGYTF

V gene: TRBV29-1
J gene: TRBJ1-1
CDR3 protein: CSVRLNTEASF

V gene: TRBV2
J gene: TRBJ2-7
CDR3 protein: CASREGGYEQYF

V gene: TRBV29-1
J gene: TRBJ2-2
CDR3 protein: CSVEDGQGSNTGELFF

V gene: TRBV2
J gene: TRBJ1-6
CDR3 protein: CASYSNLGPLHF

V gene: TRBV30
J gene: TRBJ1-5
CDR3 protein: CAWSQGGDQPQHF

V gene: TRBV9
J gene: TRBJ2-5
CDR3 protein: CASSPHPGTAEFETQYF

V gene: TRBV9
J gene: TRBJ2-2
CDR3 protein: CASSVGRVGGELFF

V gene: TRBV29-1
J gene: TRBJ2-2
CDR3 protein: CSVEVTPSGGATGELFF

V gene: TRBV9
J gene: TRBJ2-5
CDR3 protein: CASSVGTQETQYF

V gene: TRBV7-9
J gene: TRBJ1-5
CDR3 protein: CASSLGGEPQHF

V gene: TRBV7-9
J gene: TRBJ1-2
CDR3 protein: CASSRWTGDNYGYTF

V gene: TRBV2
J gene: TRBJ2-3
CDR3 protein: CASRVSGGVADTQYF

V gene: TRBV7-2
J gene: TRBJ1-2
CDR3 protein: CASSFGAGYGYTF

V gene: TRBV10-2
J gene: TRBJ2-5
CDR3 protein: CASSGHHTGGQETQYF

V gene: TRBV10-3
J gene: TRBJ1-1
CDR3 protein: CAISEGAGDITEAFF

V gene: TRBV2
J gene: TRBJ1-2
CDR3 protein: CARLKGTNYGYTF

V gene: TRBV29-1
J gene: TRBJ2-7
CDR3 protein: CSVESHKKGTYEQYF

V gene: TRBV7-8
J gene: TRBJ2-7
CDR3 protein: CASRGTGWDYEQYF

V gene: TRBV6-1
J gene: TRBJ2-5
CDR3 protein: CASWGGGEWETQYF

V gene: TRBV4-2
J gene: TRBJ1-1
CDR3 protein: CASSQDRAGVGEAFF

V gene: TRBV4-2
J gene: TRBJ1-1
CDR3 protein: CASSQVAGQRNTEAFF

V gene: TRBV20-1
J gene: TRBJ2-5
CDR3 protein: CSARRTQETQYF

V gene: TRBV7-2
J gene: TRBJ2-7
CDR3 protein: CASSTGYYEQYF

V gene: TRBV15
J gene: TRBJ2-1
CDR3 protein: CATGSGRGAFANNEQFF